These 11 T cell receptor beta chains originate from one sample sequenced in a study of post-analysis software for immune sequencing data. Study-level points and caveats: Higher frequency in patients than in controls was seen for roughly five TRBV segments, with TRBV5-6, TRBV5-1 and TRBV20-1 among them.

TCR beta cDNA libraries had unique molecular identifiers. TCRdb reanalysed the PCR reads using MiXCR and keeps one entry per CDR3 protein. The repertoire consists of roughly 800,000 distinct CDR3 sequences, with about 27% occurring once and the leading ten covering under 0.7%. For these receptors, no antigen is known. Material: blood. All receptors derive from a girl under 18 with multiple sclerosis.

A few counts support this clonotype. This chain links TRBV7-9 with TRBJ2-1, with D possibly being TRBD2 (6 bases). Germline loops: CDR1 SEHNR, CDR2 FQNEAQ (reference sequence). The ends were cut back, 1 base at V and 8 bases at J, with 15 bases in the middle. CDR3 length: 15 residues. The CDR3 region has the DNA TGTGCCAGCAGCTTAGGACTACGACTAGAAGATGAGCAGTTCTTC. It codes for CASSLGLRLEDEQFF.

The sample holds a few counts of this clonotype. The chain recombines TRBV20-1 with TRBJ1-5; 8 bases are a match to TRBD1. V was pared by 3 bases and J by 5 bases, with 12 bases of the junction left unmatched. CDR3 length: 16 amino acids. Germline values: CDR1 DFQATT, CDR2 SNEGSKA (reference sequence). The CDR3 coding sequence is TGCAGTGCTAGCTACGATTGGGGCAGGGGGCATCAGCCCCAGCATTTT. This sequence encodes CSASYDWGRGHQPQHF.

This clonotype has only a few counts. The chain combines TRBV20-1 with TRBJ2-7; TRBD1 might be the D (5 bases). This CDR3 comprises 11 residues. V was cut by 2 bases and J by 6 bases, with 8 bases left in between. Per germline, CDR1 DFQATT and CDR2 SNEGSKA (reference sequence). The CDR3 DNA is TGCAGTGCTAGACAGGGCTCCGAGCAGTACTTC. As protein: CSARQGSEQYF.

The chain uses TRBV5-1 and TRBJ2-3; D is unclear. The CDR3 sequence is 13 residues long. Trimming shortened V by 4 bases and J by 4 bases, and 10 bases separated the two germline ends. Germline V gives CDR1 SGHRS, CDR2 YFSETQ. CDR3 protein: CASSPLSADTQYF. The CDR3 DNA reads TGCGCCAGCAGCCCCCTTTCGGCAGATACGCAGTATTTT.

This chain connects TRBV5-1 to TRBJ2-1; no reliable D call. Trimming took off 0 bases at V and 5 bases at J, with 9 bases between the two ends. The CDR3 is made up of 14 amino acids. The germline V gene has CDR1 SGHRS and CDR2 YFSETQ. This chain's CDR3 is CASSLAASDNEQFF. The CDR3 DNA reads TGCGCCAGCAGCTTGGCGGCTTCCGACAATGAGCAGTTCTTC.

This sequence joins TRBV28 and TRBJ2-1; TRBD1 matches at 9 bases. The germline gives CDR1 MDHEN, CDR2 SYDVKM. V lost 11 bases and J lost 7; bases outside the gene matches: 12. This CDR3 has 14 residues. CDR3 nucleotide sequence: TGTGCCTCAAATCCCGGGACAGGGTATAATGAGCAGTTCTTC. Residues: CASNPGTGYNEQFF.

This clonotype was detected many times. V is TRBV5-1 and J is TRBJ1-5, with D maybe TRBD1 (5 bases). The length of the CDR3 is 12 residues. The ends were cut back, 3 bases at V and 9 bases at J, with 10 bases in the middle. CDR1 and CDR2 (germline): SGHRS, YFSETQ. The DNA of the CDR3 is TGCGCCAGCAGCTCCGACAGCGGGCCCCAGCATTTT. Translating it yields CASSSDSGPQHF.

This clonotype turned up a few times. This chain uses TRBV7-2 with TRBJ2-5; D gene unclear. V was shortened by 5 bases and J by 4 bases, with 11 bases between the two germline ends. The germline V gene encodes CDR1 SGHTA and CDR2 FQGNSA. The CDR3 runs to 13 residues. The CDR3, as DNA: TGTGCCAGCAGCCCCACTGACCTAGAGACCCAGTACTTC. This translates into CASSPTDLETQYF.

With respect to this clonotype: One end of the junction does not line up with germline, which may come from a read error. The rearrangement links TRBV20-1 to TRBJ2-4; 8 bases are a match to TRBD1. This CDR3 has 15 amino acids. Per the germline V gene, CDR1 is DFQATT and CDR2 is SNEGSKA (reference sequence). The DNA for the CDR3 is TGCAGTGCTAGTCCCTCCAGGGGGCACGGAAACATTCAATACTTC. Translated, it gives CSASPSRGHGNIQYF.

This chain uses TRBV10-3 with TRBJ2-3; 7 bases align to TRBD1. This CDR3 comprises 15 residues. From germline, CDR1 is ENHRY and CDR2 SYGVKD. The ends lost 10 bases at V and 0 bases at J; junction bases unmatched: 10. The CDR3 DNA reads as TGTGCCACCGAGCCCGACAGGGCGAGCACAGATACGCAGTATTTT. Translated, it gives CATEPDRASTDTQYF.

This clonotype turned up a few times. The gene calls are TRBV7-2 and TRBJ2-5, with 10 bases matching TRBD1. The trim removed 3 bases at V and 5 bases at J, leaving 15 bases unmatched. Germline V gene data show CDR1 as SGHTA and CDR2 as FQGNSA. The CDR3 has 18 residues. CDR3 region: CASSLIIGTGVVRETQYF. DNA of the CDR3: TGTGCCAGCAGCTTGATTATCGGGACAGGGGTAGTGCGGGAGACCCAGTACTTC. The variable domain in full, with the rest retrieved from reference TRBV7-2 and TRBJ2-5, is GAGVSQSPSNKVTEKGKDVELRCDPISGHTALYWYRQSLGQGLEFLIYFQGNSAPDKSGLPSDRFSAERTGGSVSTLTIQRTQQEDSAVYLCASSLIIGTGVVRETQYFGPGTRLLVL.